This TCR beta chain stems from a study of vaccination effects on CD4 cells after COVID-19. Study in general: BNT162b2 vaccine or mRNA-1273 vaccine was given to participants in two doses. Notes on the study in general: Clones of infection and vaccine origin contracted markedly late after vaccination.

The data were produced by immunoSEQ multiplex PCR, yet TCRdb's version contains in-frame clones alone and is incomplete. The sample yields fewer than 25,000 clones, 60% to 80% seen once. Germline CDR1 DFQATT, CDR2 SNEGSKA (reference sequence). V was cut by 6 bases and J by 14 bases, with 17 bases left in between. CDR3 length equals 11 residues. This clone is medium-sized. Its matching antigen is unknown. Sequencing in the ViraFEST assay came after antigen-specific CD4+ T cells had been expanded with viral peptide pools, which were used to stimulate PBMC. Cells that had been cultured for 10 days were the source of isolated CD4+ T cells. None of the vaccinated had previously contracted SARS-CoV-2, and their nucleocapsid antibodies tested negative.

The TCR sequence derives from a human donor who received a COVID-19 vaccine. This chain uses TRBV20-1 with TRBJ2-1, with D unclear. Material: CD4+ T cells from PBMCs cultured with HCoV-NL63 spike peptides, obtained before COVID-19 vaccination. The chain's CDR3 is CSAMAPNGKFF. CDR3 nucleotides: TGCAGTGCCATGGCACCTAATGGGAAGTTCTTC.